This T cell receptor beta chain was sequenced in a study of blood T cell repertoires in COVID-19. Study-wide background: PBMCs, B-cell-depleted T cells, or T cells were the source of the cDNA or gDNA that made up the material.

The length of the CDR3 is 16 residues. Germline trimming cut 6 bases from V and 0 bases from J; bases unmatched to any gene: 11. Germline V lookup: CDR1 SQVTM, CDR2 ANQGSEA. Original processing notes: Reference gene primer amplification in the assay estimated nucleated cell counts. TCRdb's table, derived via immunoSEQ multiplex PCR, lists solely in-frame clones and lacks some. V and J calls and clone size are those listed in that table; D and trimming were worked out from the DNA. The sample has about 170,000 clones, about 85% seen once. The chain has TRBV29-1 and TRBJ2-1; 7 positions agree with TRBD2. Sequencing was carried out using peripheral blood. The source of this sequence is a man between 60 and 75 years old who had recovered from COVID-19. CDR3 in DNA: TGCAGCGTGACTGGGATCAGGGAGGGCTCCTACAATGAGCAGTTCTTC. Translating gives CSVTGIREGSYNEQFF.